The TCR beta chain described here comes from a study of tumor-infiltrating lymphocytes in localized non-small cell lung cancer. Study at large: Several tumor histologies, both smoking statuses, and some post-neoadjuvant chemotherapy samples were included. From each patient, both tumor and uninvolved lung, non-adjacent to tumor, were sampled. Overall study findings and caveats: Available tissue quantity limited TCR sequencing to a patient subset. Compared with uninvolved lung, tumors showed higher T cell infiltration by TCRbeta sequencing.

V lost 4 bases, J lost 4 bases, and 13 bases lay in between. Germline CDR1 ENHRY, CDR2 SYGVKD. The CDR3 consists of 14 residues. Note on this clone: What it binds is unknown.

The assay was immunoSEQ multiplex PCR, and TCRdb's table has in-frame clones only and misses some. Among 20,000 to 25,000 clones, 69% were seen once, and the ten largest hold roughly 14%. V gene TRBV10-3 combines with J gene TRBJ1-1; D possibly corresponds to TRBD1 (5 bases). The source is a human donor with non-small cell lung cancer. The sequenced sample consisted of lung tumor tissue. The CDR3 DNA sequence: TGTGCCATCAGTGTGGGAGGGGTGGGCACTGAAGCTTTCTTT. Amino acid sequence: CAISVGGVGTEAFF.